The 30 T cell receptor beta chains below were found in one sample sequenced in a study of metastatic and nonmetastatic thyroid tumors. TCRdb re-called clones via MiXCR from the PCR reads. Among some 25,000 clones, under 15% were seen once, and the ten largest hold about 3.6%. None of the patients had undergone any treatment ahead of thyroid surgery. The sequenced sample consisted of blood. All receptors derive from a female donor with papillary thyroid cancer or a benign thyroid nodule (not recorded which). Some clones in this sample may be carry-over from other donors' samples.

This clone appeared a few times. The J gene is TRBJ2-7, the V gene TRBV11-2, with 8 bases identical to TRBD2. The CDR3 has 14 residues. CDR1 SGHAT and CDR2 FQNNGV come from the germline V gene. V lost 3 bases to trimming and J lost 3 bases; unmatched junction nucleotides: 4. CDR3 region: CASSFASGGYEQYF. CDR3 sequence (DNA): TGTGCCAGCAGCTTTGCCAGCGGGGGCTACGAGCAGTACTTC.

This clone showed up many times. This chain connects TRBV24-1 to TRBJ2-3; D possibly corresponds to TRBD1 (6 bases). The CDR3 is made up of 15 amino acids. Germline V gene data show CDR1 as KGHDR and CDR2 as SFDVKD. V lost 0 bases, J lost 6 bases, and 12 bases lay in between. DNA for the CDR3: TGTGCCACCAGTGATTTGGCAGGGGAAGTGGATACGCAGTATTTT. It encodes CATSDLAGEVDTQYF.

Sample share makes this clone medium-sized. The chain joins TRBV18 to TRBJ2-1; 16 bases are a match to TRBD2. The CDR3 runs to 17 residues. Per germline, CDR1 KGHSH and CDR2 LQKENI. The ends lost 3 bases at V and 5 bases at J; junction bases unmatched: 4. CDR3 in amino acids: CASSPPGLAGGNNEQFF. The CDR3 region has the DNA TGTGCCAGCTCACCTCCGGGACTAGCGGGAGGGAACAATGAGCAGTTCTTC.

The sample holds many counts of this clone. The chain employs TRBV20-1 and TRBJ2-1, with 7 bases that match TRBD2. The CDR3 length is 13 residues. V trimming: 1 base; J trimming: 14 bases; junction bases outside the gene matches: 11. In germline, CDR1 is DFQATT, CDR2 SNEGSKA (reference sequence). CDR3 protein: CSARGGGDPWEFF. The CDR3 nucleotides read TGCAGTGCTAGAGGGGGGGGTGATCCGTGGGAGTTCTTC.

This chain links TRBV4-1 with TRBJ2-7, with D possibly TRBD1 on 6 matching bases. The length of the CDR3 is 16 residues. The V and J ends lost 1 base and 1 base respectively, with 14 bases between them. The germline V gene has CDR1 MGHRA and CDR2 YSYEKL. CDR3 loop: CASSQVPGEYSYEQYF. DNA for the CDR3: TGCGCCAGCAGCCAAGTCCCAGGGGAGTATTCCTACGAGCAGTACTTC.

This clone has at least ten counts. The chain uses TRBV11-3 and TRBJ2-5; D is ambiguous. The germline V gene has CDR1 SGHNT and CDR2 YENEEA. Trimming pared 4 bases from V and 4 bases from J, leaving 13 bases between. This CDR3 has 14 amino acids. CDR3 loop: CASSSSGPRETQYF. Here the CDR3 DNA reads TGTGCCAGCAGCTCATCGGGTCCTCGAGAGACCCAGTACTTC.

This clone came up many times. V is TRBV29-1 and J is TRBJ1-4; D is possibly TRBD1 (6 bases). The CDR3 covers 15 residues. V was shortened by 3 bases and J by 11 bases, with 22 bases between the two germline ends. Germline CDR1 SQVTM, CDR2 ANQGSEA. The CDR3 loop reads CSVDVWEGGMRKLFF. The CDR3 bases are TGCAGCGTTGATGTTTGGGAAGGGGGGATGAGGAAACTGTTTTTT.

This clone was seen many times. The V call is TRBV7-3, the J call TRBJ2-2; D is unclear. This CDR3 is built from 13 residues. The V end was cut by 5 bases, the J end by 6 bases, with 10 bases between. Germline V CDR1 and CDR2: SGHTA, FQGTGA. In DNA form, the CDR3 reads TGTGCCAGCAGCCCCGGGCCATCCGGGGAGCTGTTTTTT. This encodes CASSPGPSGELFF.

This clone was seen many times. CDR3: CASSPAGPYNEQFF. In nucleotides, the CDR3 is TGTGCCAGCTCACCAGCGGGCCCCTACAATGAGCAGTTCTTC. The chain combines TRBV18 with TRBJ2-1; tentatively, D is TRBD2 (5 bases). Germline CDR1 is KGHSH and CDR2 is LQKENI. The CDR3 has 14 residues. V was trimmed by 2 bases and J by 2 bases, leaving 7 bases between them. Supplemented by reference TRBV18 and TRBJ2-1, the full variable domain reads NAGVMQNPRHLVRRRGQEARLRCSPMKGHSHVYWYRQLPEEGLKFMVYLQKENIIDESGMPKERFSAEFPKEGPSILRIQQVVRGDSAAYFCASSPAGPYNEQFFGPGTRLTVL.

In this sample, this clone turned up many times. The chain employs TRBV7-2 and TRBJ2-4, with D unresolved. This CDR3 contains 15 residues. The V gene lost 1 base and the J gene lost 2 bases, with 9 bases spanning the gap. Germline-derived CDR1 and CDR2 are SGHTA and FQGNSA. CDR3 sequence: CASSLGAPTKNIQYF. The CDR3 nucleotides read TGTGCCAGCAGCTTAGGGGCCCCTACCAAAAACATTCAGTACTTC.

This clone has a count of ten or more. This chain joins TRBV6-1 and TRBJ2-5; D not resolved. V was cut by 1 base and J by 5 bases, with 14 bases left in between. This CDR3 is 15 amino acids long. Germline V lookup: CDR1 MNHNS, CDR2 SASEGT. CDR3 in amino acids: CASSEEGVWWETQYF. CDR3 DNA sequence: TGTGCCAGCAGTGAAGAAGGCGTTTGGTGGGAGACCCAGTACTTC.

This clone has more than one count but fewer than ten. The rearrangement uses TRBV6-1 and TRBJ1-3; D is ambiguous. V was shortened by 7 bases and J by 4 bases, with 8 bases between the two germline ends. The CDR3 covers 12 residues. The germline V gene encodes CDR1 MNHNS and CDR2 SASEGT. The CDR3, as DNA: TGTGCCAGCACGGGAGGGGGAAACACCATATATTTT. Protein: CASTGGGNTIYF.

The sample holds many counts of this clone. This chain joins TRBV11-3 and TRBJ2-1, with 14 bases aligning to TRBD2. The CDR3 is 17 amino acids. The germline CDR1 and CDR2 sequences are SGHNT and YENEEA. V lost 1 base, J lost 7 bases, and 6 bases stayed unmatched. The CDR3 reads CASSLGRLAGGSNEQFF. For the CDR3, the DNA is TGTGCCAGCAGCTTAGGGAGACTAGCGGGAGGGAGTAATGAGCAGTTCTTC.

This clone was seen ten or more times. The rearrangement uses TRBV10-3 and TRBJ2-2; D is perhaps TRBD1 or TRBD2 (5 bases each). The V end was cut by 2 bases, the J end by 3 bases, with 7 bases between. The CDR3 sequence is 14 residues long. CDR1 and CDR2 from the germline V gene are ENHRY and SYGVKD. In nucleotides, the CDR3 is TGTGCCATCAGTGAGGGGGGTCACACCGGGGAGCTGTTTTTT. Protein: CAISEGGHTGELFF.

This clone occurred many times. The CDR3 region has the DNA TGTGCCAGCACCTCTGGGACTTTTCACTATGGCTACACCTTC. Encoded protein: CASTSGTFHYGYTF. V usage is TRBV7-9 and J usage is TRBJ1-2, with a weak D call TRBD1 (5 bases). The CDR3 runs to 14 residues. Germline V lookup: CDR1 SEHNR, CDR2 FQNEAQ (reference sequence). The V and J ends lost 7 bases and 3 bases respectively, with 15 bases between them.

This clone has ten or more counts. V gene TRBV5-1 combines with J gene TRBJ2-7; D perhaps matches TRBD1 (6 bases). There are 14 residues in the CDR3. The V and J ends lost 4 bases and 4 bases respectively, with 15 bases between them. The germline gives CDR1 SGHRS, CDR2 YFSETQ. CDR3 nucleotide sequence: TGCGCCAGCAGCCCGGACAGACTGTTGTACGAGCAGTACTTC. Encoded protein: CASSPDRLLYEQYF.

At least ten counts were recorded for this clone. The chain couples TRBV11-3 to TRBJ2-2, with no clear D. The CDR3 is made up of 14 amino acids. CDR1 and CDR2 from the germline V gene are SGHNT and YENEEA. Trimming stripped 4 bases from V and 4 bases from J, with 10 bases between. DNA for the CDR3: TGTGCCAGCAGCTCCGGGTCCCTCACCGGGGAGCTGTTTTTT. Translated: CASSSGSLTGELFF.

This clone was picked up many times. The chain has TRBV14 and TRBJ2-7; no clear D gene. Germline values: CDR1 SGHDN, CDR2 FVKESK. Trimming shortened V by 4 bases and J by 2 bases, and 3 bases separated the two germline ends. This CDR3 spans 11 amino acids. CDR3 region: CASSRAYEQYF. The CDR3 DNA reads TGTGCCAGCAGCCGTGCCTACGAGCAGTACTTC.

This clone was recorded at least ten times. This chain's CDR3 is CASSSTGGGTDTQYF. CDR3 DNA sequence: TGTGCCAGCAGCTCAACAGGGGGGGGCACAGATACGCAGTATTTT. The chain employs TRBV7-9 and TRBJ2-3, with D maybe TRBD1 (8 bases). The V gene lost 4 bases and the J gene lost 1 base, with 12 bases spanning the gap. The germline CDR1 and CDR2 sequences are SEHNR and FQNEAQ (reference sequence). CDR3 length: 15 residues.

This clone is labeled medium-sized. The CDR3 loop reads CASSPGAEGYEQYF. In DNA, the CDR3 is TGCGCCAGCAGCCCAGGGGCTGAGGGCTACGAGCAGTACTTC. The V and J genes are TRBV4-1 and TRBJ2-7; tentative D call: TRBD1 (6 bases). The V gene lost 4 bases and the J gene lost 3 bases, with 13 bases spanning the gap. The CDR3 extends over 14 amino acids. Germline assignment: CDR1 MGHRA and CDR2 YSYEKL.

Within the sample, this clone is medium-sized. This chain uses TRBV6-2 or TRBV6-3 with TRBJ2-7; possibly TRBD2 for D (5 bases). Germline V lookup: CDR1 MNHEY, CDR2 SVGEGT. Trimming removed 5 bases at V and 2 bases at J, with 16 bases between. The CDR3 contains 15 residues. CDR3 sequence reads: CASSPPGDGTYEQYF. In DNA form, the CDR3 reads TGTGCCAGCAGTCCACCCGGCGACGGGACCTACGAGCAGTACTTC.

The gene calls are TRBV20-1 and TRBJ1-2; 9 bases fit TRBD1. V was clipped by 4 bases and J by 2 bases; unmatched bases: 8. This CDR3 is built from 15 residues. In germline, CDR1 is DFQATT, CDR2 SNEGSKA (reference sequence). CDR3 DNA sequence: TGCAGTGCTACAGACTTGACAGGGGGGAACTATGGCTACACCTTC. Translation gives CSATDLTGGNYGYTF.

The chain carries TRBV15 and TRBJ1-5, with D tentatively TRBD1 (6 bases). The CDR3 loop spans 18 amino acids. CDR1 and CDR2 (germline): LNHNV, YYDKDF (reference sequence). The V end was cut by 3 bases, the J end by 2 bases, with 20 bases between. This CDR3 is CATSSWGVQGLGNQPQHF. Written as DNA, the CDR3 is TGTGCCACCAGCAGTTGGGGCGTACAGGGTTTAGGCAATCAGCCCCAGCATTTT.

This clone was observed a handful of times. A read error may be the cause here, since a much bigger clone is one base away. This sequence joins TRBV15 and TRBJ2-1; TRBD2 matches at 10 bases. Trimming took 4 bases from V and 7 from J; bases not matched to a gene: 10. Germline V gives CDR1 LNHNV, CDR2 YYDKDF (reference sequence). The CDR3 is made up of 16 amino acids. The chain's CDR3 is CATSKSLAGVWNEQFF. In nucleotides, the CDR3 is TGTGCCACCAGCAAAAGTCTAGCGGGAGTTTGGAATGAGCAGTTCTTC.

There are many counts of this clone. This CDR3 reads CASSTSGAQGDVYTF. DNA of the CDR3: TGTGCCAGCAGCACCAGCGGAGCACAGGGGGACGTCTACACCTTC. The chain employs TRBV7-8 and TRBJ1-2, with 8 bases lining up with TRBD1. V was clipped by 5 bases and J by 10 bases; unmatched bases: 15. The germline V gene encodes CDR1 SGHVS and CDR2 FQNEAQ. The CDR3 contains 15 residues. Based on the CDR3 plus reference TRBV7-8 and TRBJ1-2, the full variable domain is GAGVSQSPRYKVAKRGQDVALRCDPISGHVSLFWYQQALGQGPEFLTYFQNEAQLDKSGLPSDRFFAERPEGSVSTLKIQRTQQEDSAVYLCASSTSGAQGDVYTFGSGTRLTVV.

This clone was observed at least ten times. The genes are TRBV10-1 and TRBJ2-3; 9 bases fit TRBD1. CDR3 length: 18 residues. The V and J ends lost 2 bases and 6 bases, in that order; junction bases with no gene match: 15. Germline CDR1 reads WNHNN; CDR2 reads SYGVQD (reference sequence). CDR3 sequence reads: CASSEGQGTLRSQDTQYF. The DNA of the CDR3 is TGCGCCAGCAGTGAGGGACAGGGGACGCTTCGGTCGCAGGATACGCAGTATTTT.

This clone was found many times. CDR3 sequence (DNA): TGCGCCAGCGGCGAAAGGGGGGCCGAGCAGTACTTC. Encoded protein: CASGERGAEQYF. The chain uses TRBV10-1 and TRBJ2-7; D may match TRBD1 or TRBD2 (6 bases each). Trimming took 8 bases from V and 6 from J, leaving 14 bases between them. The CDR3 is made up of 12 amino acids. Germline CDR1 is WNHNN and CDR2 is SYGVQD (reference sequence).

This clone was recorded many times. The V call is TRBV27, the J call TRBJ2-1, with D hard to call. CDR3 size: 15 residues. The germline CDR1 and CDR2 sequences are MNHEY and SMNVEV (reference sequence). Deletions cut 1 base from V and 2 bases from J, with 9 bases between. The CDR3 loop reads CASSLFPLTYNEQFF. CDR3 nucleotide sequence: TGTGCCAGCAGTTTATTCCCCTTAACCTACAATGAGCAGTTCTTC.

This clone was recorded at least ten times. This chain uses TRBV3-1 with TRBJ2-1, with 9 positions matching TRBD2. This CDR3 is built from 16 residues. CDR1 and CDR2 (germline): LGHDT, YNNKEL (reference sequence). V dropped 3 bases and J dropped 3; count of bases not matched to a gene: 6. The CDR3 sequence: CASSHVAGEVYNEQFF. CDR3 nucleotide sequence: TGTGCCAGCAGCCACGTAGCGGGAGAAGTCTACAATGAGCAGTTCTTC.

This clone was recorded at least ten times. V gene TRBV3-1 combines with J gene TRBJ1-2; the D is unclear. The CDR3 length is 14 residues. V dropped 0 bases and J dropped 4 bases, with 9 bases sitting between them. Germline assignment: CDR1 LGHDT and CDR2 YNNKEL (reference sequence). CDR3 nucleotide sequence: TGTGCCAGCAGCCAAGAAGGTGAATCCTATGGCTACACCTTC. Its translation: CASSQEGESYGYTF.